Shown below are 5 T cell receptor beta chains from a single sample sequenced in a study of blood T cell repertoires in COVID-19. Sequencing was performed with immunoSEQ multiplex PCR; in TCRdb, only in-frame clones are kept and a portion is missing. The table has some 260,000 clones, over 65% seen once. The sequenced sample consisted of peripheral blood. Every receptor here comes from a woman of 80 years or more with acute or convalescent COVID-19.

V is TRBV28 and J is TRBJ1-2; 9 nucleotides line up with TRBD1. V lost 0 bases to trimming and J lost 8 bases; unmatched junction nucleotides: 4. This CDR3 spans 14 amino acids. CDR1 and CDR2 (germline): MDHEN, SYDVKM. The DNA for the CDR3 is TGTGCCAGCAGTTTATGGGGACAGGGAAAGGGCTACACCTTC. Amino acid sequence: CASSLWGQGKGYTF.

This clone came up a few times. V gene TRBV27 combines with J gene TRBJ2-3; 14 bases map to TRBD2. Germline V gene data show CDR1 as MNHEY and CDR2 as SMNVEV (reference sequence). The CDR3 has 18 amino acids. V lost 2 bases, J lost 5 bases, and 9 bases stayed unmatched. DNA of the CDR3: TGTGCCAGCAGTTTAGGTGGGACTAGCGGGAGAGTGAAAGATACGCAGTATTTT. Its translation is CASSLGGTSGRVKDTQYF.

The rearrangement uses TRBV19 and TRBJ1-1; the D is unclear. CDR3 length: 12 residues. CDR1 LNHDA and CDR2 SQIVND come from the germline V gene (reference sequence). V lost 8 bases and J 1 base, leaving 8 bases between the germline ends. CDR3 in amino acids: CASANSNTEAFF. The CDR3 nucleotides read TGTGCCAGTGCAAACTCGAACACTGAAGCTTTCTTT.

This clone came up a few times. V is TRBV19 and J is TRBJ2-3, with TRBD2 identical over 8 bases. J lost 1 base, V lost 3 bases, and 3 bases had no gene match. The length of the CDR3 is 15 residues. Germline CDR1 and CDR2: LNHDA and SQIVND (reference sequence). This chain's CDR3 is CASSIGGGRTDTQYF. Here the CDR3 DNA reads TGTGCCAGTAGTATTGGCGGGGGGCGCACAGATACGCAGTATTTT.

This chain connects TRBV6-5 to TRBJ2-1; a weak D match, TRBD1 (6 bases). The germline gives CDR1 MNHEY, CDR2 SVGAGI. V was clipped by 7 bases and J by 8 bases, with 21 bases between them. This CDR3 is built from 15 residues. The CDR3 DNA follows: TGTGCCAGCATTGCAGGGGAGACCCGCAGCGATGAGCAGTTCTTC. Protein sequence: CASIAGETRSDEQFF.